This is a list of T cell receptor beta chains from one sample in a study of blood T cell repertoires in COVID-19. Data came from immunoSEQ multiplex PCR; TCRdb stores just in-frame clones and leaves some out. The sample holds over 200,000 clones, 75% to 85% seen once. The specimen was peripheral blood. All receptors derive from a woman aged 25 to 39 with COVID-19, enrolled during active disease. The conserved cysteine and the conserved F or W are not part of the CDR3 here. Fields, in order: V gene, J gene, CDR3 protein.

>TRBV4-2|TRBJ2-2
ASSQEPASGAANTGELF
>TRBV28|TRBJ1-2
ASSFRVGGYT
>TRBV3-1/TRBV3-2|TRBJ1-4
ASSIQQGGNEKLF
>TRBV21-1|TRBJ2-2
ASYGILGRRTGELF
>TRBV2|TRBJ1-6
ASSLAQGLLH
>TRBV13|TRBJ2-7
ASSLLLGEQY
>TRBV30|TRBJ1-1
AWSWTGGAEAF
>TRBV5-1|TRBJ2-2
ASSLGRGRTGELF
>TRBV9|TRBJ2-1
ASSVGADRGHEQF
>TRBV27|TRBJ2-7
ASSLKFQQGSYEQY
>TRBV14|TRBJ1-1
ASSQEQGSVTEAF
>TRBV27|TRBJ1-1
ASSAYRGNTEAF
>TRBV7-9|TRBJ1-3
ASRESDTIY
>TRBV27|TRBJ2-7
ASSLLGVLDEQY
>TRBV23-1|TRBJ1-1
ASGQLNTEAF
>TRBV3-1/TRBV3-2|TRBJ2-7
ASSQDMTGLSEQY
>TRBV7-2|TRBJ2-1
ASSGLAGNYNEQF
>TRBV29-1|TRBJ1-5
SALLSVNSNQPQH
>TRBV5-1|TRBJ2-1
ASSPRGYNEQF
>TRBV6-6|TRBJ1-1
ASSLRLPGGNTEAF
>TRBV5-1|TRBJ2-3
ASKSGLGTDTQY
>TRBV18|TRBJ1-5
ASSLGTDSGQPQH
>TRBV6-1|TRBJ1-2
ASSEAGGAWQFYGYT
>TRBV3-1/TRBV3-2|TRBJ2-7
ASSQVMTTYEQY
>TRBV28|TRBJ1-2
ASSRRTGIHIGYT
>TRBV30|TRBJ1-2
AWRNIGGYGYT
>TRBV7-2|TRBJ2-1
ASRTGGTRNEQF
>TRBV6-6|TRBJ2-5
ASSYSPTQETQY
>TRBV18|TRBJ1-4
ASSPFTGQSNEKLF
>TRBV4-1|TRBJ1-2
ASSQPSGGYGYT
>TRBV11-2|TRBJ2-2
ASSLRTSGRKGTGELF
>TRBV24-1|TRBJ2-1
ATSGDRLSNEQF
>TRBV19|TRBJ1-5
ASSLSVLNQPQH
>TRBV5-1|TRBJ2-7
ASMGGGAPYEQY
>TRBV19|TRBJ2-3
ASSHRSGLTSTDTQY
>TRBV18|TRBJ2-5
ASSPPRGTGGETQY
>TRBV9|TRBJ1-3
ASSNHLRGRSGNTIY
>TRBV7-6|TRBJ2-7
ASSPEVGHEQY
>TRBV9|TRBJ2-3
AKMLRGSTDTQY
>TRBV12-3/TRBV12-4|TRBJ2-7
ASSFPGDEQY
>TRBV29-1|TRBJ1-5
SVRREGTNQPQH
>TRBV7-6|TRBJ1-3
ASSLDRTGNTIY
>TRBV6-5|TRBJ1-1
ASRGGTSYTEAF
>TRBV27|TRBJ1-2
ASGQDRAYLKRGYT
>TRBV5-4|TRBJ2-2
ASSPRTTGVITGELF
>TRBV23-1|TRBJ1-1
ASTQEGFRKGHTEAF
>TRBV3-1/TRBV3-2|TRBJ2-2
ASSQNGTPGTGELF
>TRBV6-1|TRBJ2-1
ASSDRDYNEQF
>TRBV3-1/TRBV3-2|TRBJ2-5
ASSQDWAGGYLRETQY
>TRBV5-4|TRBJ2-7
ASSQDWGGPKY